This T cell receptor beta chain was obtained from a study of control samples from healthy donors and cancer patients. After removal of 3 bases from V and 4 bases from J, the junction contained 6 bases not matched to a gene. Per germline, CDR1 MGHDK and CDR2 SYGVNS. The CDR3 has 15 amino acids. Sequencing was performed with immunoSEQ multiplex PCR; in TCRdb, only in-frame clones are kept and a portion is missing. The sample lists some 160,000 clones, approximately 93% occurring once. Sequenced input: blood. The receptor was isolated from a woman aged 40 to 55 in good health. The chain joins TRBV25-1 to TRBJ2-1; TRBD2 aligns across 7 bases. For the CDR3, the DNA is TGTGCCAGCAGTGATATCCAGCGGGGATACAATGAGCAGTTCTTC. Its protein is CASSDIQRGYNEQFF.